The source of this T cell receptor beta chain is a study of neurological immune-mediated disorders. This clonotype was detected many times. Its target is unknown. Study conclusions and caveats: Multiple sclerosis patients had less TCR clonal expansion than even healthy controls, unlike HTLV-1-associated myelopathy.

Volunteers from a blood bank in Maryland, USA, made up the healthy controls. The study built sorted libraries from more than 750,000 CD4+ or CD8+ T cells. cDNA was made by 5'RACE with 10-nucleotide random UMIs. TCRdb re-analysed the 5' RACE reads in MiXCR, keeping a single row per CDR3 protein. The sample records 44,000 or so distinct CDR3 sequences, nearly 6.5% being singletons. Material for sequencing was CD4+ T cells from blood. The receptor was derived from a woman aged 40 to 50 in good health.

The CDR3, as DNA: TGCGCCAGCAGCTATGGGACAGAAGAGACCCAGTACTTC. Translated: CASSYGTEETQYF. The chain recombines TRBV5-1 with TRBJ2-5, with 7 bases identical to TRBD1. Germline CDR1 and CDR2: SGHRS and YFSETQ. Trimming at V came to 3 bases and at J to 3 bases, leaving 2 bases not matched to a gene. This CDR3 has 13 residues.